The 6 T cell receptor beta chains below come from one sample, sequenced in a study of blood T cell repertoires in COVID-19. Libraries were prepared by immunoSEQ multiplex PCR; TCRdb keeps only in-frame clonotypes and omits some of them. The repertoire holds 200,000 to 250,000 clones, about 87% seen once, with roughly 2.5% in the top ten. Specimen: PBMCs or T cells enriched from blood (not recorded which). The receptor source for this set is a woman aged 25-40 years who had recovered from COVID-19.

The chain has TRBV2 and TRBJ2-2; unclear D gene. The CDR3 length is 13 residues. V was clipped by 7 bases and J by 1 base, with 7 bases between them. Germline CDR1 and CDR2: SNHLY and FYNNEI. In DNA form, the CDR3 reads TGTGCCAGCAACAGAATGAACACCGGGGAGCTGTTTTTT. It translates to CASNRMNTGELFF. Drawing the rest from reference TRBV2 and TRBJ2-2, the complete variable domain is EPEVTQTPSHQVTQMGQEVILRCVPISNHLYFYWYRQILGQKVEFLVSFYNNEISEKSEIFDDQFSVERPDGSNFTLKIRSTKLEDSAMYFCASNRMNTGELFFGEGSRLTVL.

The chain links TRBV7-2 to TRBJ2-5; 8 nucleotides agree with TRBD1. With V trimmed by 1 base and J by 1 base, 2 bases remained unmatched. This CDR3 has 15 residues. Looked up from germline, CDR1 is SGHTA and CDR2 is FQGNSA. DNA of the CDR3: TGTGCCAGCAGCTTAGGAGGACAGGGCCAAGAGACCCAGTACTTC. Translating it yields CASSLGGQGQETQYF.

The chain has TRBV5-1 and TRBJ1-5; a possible D gene is TRBD1 (5 bases). V was cut by 0 bases and J by 4 bases, with 11 bases left in between. Germline lookup yields CDR1 SGHRS and CDR2 YFSETQ. The CDR3 has 15 residues. This CDR3 is CASSLDQGRNQPQHF. The DNA of the CDR3 is TGCGCCAGCAGCTTGGACCAGGGCAGAAATCAGCCCCAGCATTTT.

The genes are TRBV6-1 and TRBJ2-5; 7 positions agree with TRBD1. This CDR3 has 17 amino acids. The V gene's germline CDR1 is MNHNS and CDR2 SASEGT. The V gene end was trimmed by 2 bases and the J gene end by 4 bases; junction bases not matched to a gene: 13. CDR3 loop: CASSELGPRQGLETQYF. CDR3 in DNA: TGTGCCAGCAGTGAACTGGGGCCAAGACAGGGATTAGAGACCCAGTACTTC.

The chain couples TRBV7-6 to TRBJ1-1; TRBD1 is a possible D gene (6 bases). Trimming pared 5 bases from V and 0 bases from J, leaving 13 bases between. Germline V CDR1 and CDR2: SGHVS, FNYEAQ. This CDR3 has 15 residues. CDR3 region: CASSPSTGLNTEAFF. In DNA form, the CDR3 reads TGTGCCAGCAGCCCTTCGACAGGTTTGAACACTGAAGCTTTCTTT.

The chain is built from TRBV2 and TRBJ2-2; 9 positions agree with TRBD1. V was pared by 11 bases and J by 0 bases, with 4 bases of the junction left unmatched. The V gene's germline CDR1 is SNHLY and CDR2 FYNNEI. This CDR3 contains 14 residues. This CDR3 reads CAGRDRANTGELFF. CDR3 bases: TGTGCCGGACGGGACAGGGCGAACACCGGGGAGCTGTTTTTT.